These 30 T cell receptor beta chains share one sample of origin, sequenced in a study of shared clonotypes between healthy human individuals. Measured with immunoSEQ multiplex PCR; TCRdb has only the in-frame clones, and not every one. The data contain roughly 2,000,000 clones, approximately 94% of them singletons. It was CD45RO-negative cells, positively selected for CCR7, that made up naive CD8 cells, with terminally differentiated effector memory CD45RA+ cells excluded. The sequenced sample consisted of naive CD8+ T cells sorted from blood. These receptors all come from a man younger than 30 in good health.

This rearrangement joins TRBV25-1 to TRBJ1-1, with D uncertain. This CDR3 contains 11 residues. Germline V gives CDR1 MGHDK, CDR2 SYGVNS. The V end lost 8 bases, the J end lost 8 bases, and 12 bases lay between the germline ends. The DNA for the CDR3 is TGTGCCAGCGTTAGAGGTAGGGAAGCTTTCTTT. Its translation: CASVRGREAFF.

V is TRBV5-1 and J is TRBJ2-3, with 13 positions matching TRBD2. Germline V gene lookup returns CDR1 SGHRS and CDR2 YFSETQ. The CDR3 has 16 amino acids. With V trimmed by 4 bases and J by 2 bases, 4 bases remained unmatched. CDR3 coding DNA: TGCGCCAGCAGCCTCGGGACTAGCGGGGCCACAGATACGCAGTATTTT. Translating it yields CASSLGTSGATDTQYF. Drawing the rest from reference TRBV5-1 and TRBJ2-3, the complete variable domain is KAGVTQTPRYLIKTRGQQVTLSCSPISGHRSVSWYQQTPGQGLQFLFEYFSETQRNKGNFPGRFSGRQFSNSRSEMNVSTLELGDSALYLCASSLGTSGATDTQYFGPGTRLTVL.

This rearrangement joins TRBV15 to TRBJ1-6; 7 bases match TRBD1. Looked up from germline, CDR1 is LNHNV and CDR2 is YYDKDF (reference sequence). The CDR3 loop spans 16 amino acids. The trim removed 4 bases at V and 7 bases at J, leaving 10 bases unmatched. The CDR3: CATSNYGQEINSPLHF. CDR3 bases: TGTGCCACCAGCAATTACGGACAGGAGATCAATTCACCCCTCCACTTT.

In its sample, this clone was seen once. The V gene is TRBV7-9, the J gene TRBJ2-5; a weak D match, TRBD2 (6 bases). The germline V and J ends were trimmed by 5 bases and 1 base, with 17 bases remaining between them. The CDR3 has 16 amino acids. Germline-derived CDR1 and CDR2 are SEHNR and FQNEAQ (reference sequence). CDR3 residues: CASSNAEAGLQETQYF. For the CDR3, the DNA is TGTGCCAGCAGCAACGCCGAGGCGGGGCTCCAAGAGACCCAGTACTTC. Variable domain in full (rest from reference TRBV7-9 and TRBJ2-5): DTGVSQNPRHKITKRGQNVTFRCDPISEHNRLYWYRQTLGQGPEFLTYFQNEAQLEKSRLLSDRFSAERPKGSFSTLEIQRTEQGDSAMYLCASSNAEAGLQETQYFGPGTRLLVL.

The genes are TRBV6-5 and TRBJ2-2; unclear D gene. Germline assignment: CDR1 MNHEY and CDR2 SVGAGI. The CDR3 contains 14 residues. The V and J ends lost 4 bases and 0 bases respectively, with 6 bases between them. The CDR3 DNA is TGTGCCAGCAGTTCGAACACGAACACCGGGGAGCTGTTTTTT. Amino acids: CASSSNTNTGELFF.

The chain links TRBV6-5 to TRBJ2-2, with D tentatively TRBD2 (5 bases). Germline V gives CDR1 MNHEY, CDR2 SVGAGI. The CDR3 extends over 13 amino acids. V lost 7 bases to trimming and J lost 6 bases, with 12 bases between them. For the CDR3, the DNA is TGTGCCAGCACTGGACTTGCGGCCGGGGAGCTGTTTTTT. Translated, it gives CASTGLAAGELFF.

The chain employs TRBV7-9 and TRBJ2-3, with TRBD2 identical over 9 bases. V shed 4 bases and J 7 bases; nucleotides not matched to a gene: 9. Germline lookup yields CDR1 SEHNR and CDR2 FQNEAQ (reference sequence). The CDR3 totals 15 residues. CDR3 DNA sequence: TGTGCCAGCAGCTCCGGGACTAGCTTAATTCATACGCAGTATTTT. It yields the protein CASSSGTSLIHTQYF.

The genes are TRBV30 and TRBJ2-7; 10 bases are shared with TRBD1. The junction had 3 bases not matched to a gene; V was cut back by 2 bases and J by 5 bases. Germline V gives CDR1 GTSNPN, CDR2 SVGIG (reference sequence). The length of the CDR3 is 13 residues. The CDR3 DNA follows: TGTGCCTGGAGTCTGGACAGGGGGGACGAGCAGTACTTC. Residues: CAWSLDRGDEQYF.

The CDR3 reads CASSHASIEQYF. CDR3 nucleotides: TGTGCCAGCAGCCATGCTAGCATCGAGCAGTACTTC. This chain connects TRBV14 to TRBJ2-7, with a weak D call TRBD2 (5 bases). Germline V gene data show CDR1 as SGHDN and CDR2 as FVKESK. The CDR3 is made up of 12 amino acids. V lost 3 bases and J lost 6, with 9 bases in between.

The CDR3 coding sequence is TGTGCCAGCAGCCAAGATTGGGACAGGCATGACACAGATACGCAGTATTTT. Translating it yields CASSQDWDRHDTDTQYF. The rearrangement joins TRBV14 to TRBJ2-3; 8 bases map to TRBD1. CDR1 is SGHDN, CDR2 FVKESK, per germline. This CDR3 is 17 amino acids long. V trimming: 0 bases; J trimming: 2 bases; junction bases outside the gene matches: 7.

This clone was detected only once. The chain links TRBV5-4 to TRBJ2-7; D ambiguous. The V gene lost 5 bases and the J gene lost 0 bases, with 9 bases spanning the gap. Germline CDR1 reads SGHNT; CDR2 reads YYREEE (reference sequence). The CDR3 contains 13 residues. CDR3 residues: CASSPAFSYEQYF. CDR3 in DNA: TGTGCCAGCAGTCCAGCCTTCTCCTACGAGCAGTACTTC. The variable domain in full, completed from reference TRBV5-4 and TRBJ2-7, reads ETGVTQSPTHLIKTRGQQVTLRCSSQSGHNTVSWYQQALGQGPQFIFQYYREEENGRGNFPPRFSGLQFPNYSSELNVNALELDDSALYLCASSPAFSYEQYFGPGTRLTVT.

The V and J genes are TRBV27 and TRBJ2-3; the match to TRBD1 covers 8 bases. CDR3 size: 16 residues. Germline V gene data show CDR1 as MNHEY and CDR2 as SMNVEV (reference sequence). V was pared by 4 bases and J by 2 bases, with 8 bases of the junction left unmatched. CDR3 DNA: TGTGCCAGCAGTTCCAGGGACAGGACTTACACAGATACGCAGTATTTT. Translation gives CASSSRDRTYTDTQYF.

The CDR3 reads CASSQAPPDGQETQYF. In nucleotides, the CDR3 is TGTGCCAGCAGCCAAGCTCCCCCGGACGGTCAAGAGACCCAGTACTTC. V usage is TRBV14 and J usage is TRBJ2-5; D not resolved. This CDR3 is 16 amino acids long. Germline lookup yields CDR1 SGHDN and CDR2 FVKESK. The germline V and J ends were trimmed by 1 base and 2 bases, with 14 bases remaining between them.

The chain links TRBV7-9 to TRBJ2-1, with TRBD2 identical over 14 bases. Trimming removed 5 bases from V and 6 bases from J; junction bases left unmatched: 3. Germline CDR1 SEHNR, CDR2 FQNEAQ (reference sequence). The CDR3 spans 15 residues. The DNA of the CDR3 is TGTGCCAGCAGCCCCGGACTAGCGGGAGGCAATGAGCAGTTCTTC. The encoded protein is CASSPGLAGGNEQFF.

The chain employs TRBV27 and TRBJ2-7, with 9 bases fitting TRBD2. With V trimmed by 4 bases and J by 3 bases, 4 bases remained unmatched. The CDR3 has 14 residues. The germline V gene has CDR1 MNHEY and CDR2 SMNVEV (reference sequence). In DNA, the CDR3 is TGTGCCAGCAGTTCAGCGGGGGGAGGCTACGAGCAGTACTTC. Its translation is CASSSAGGGYEQYF.

About this clone: This same CDR3 is encoded by further DNA sequences in the sample. This chain uses TRBV19 with TRBJ1-2; tentatively, D is TRBD1 (5 bases). This CDR3 has 14 amino acids. Germline CDR1 is LNHDA and CDR2 is SQIVND (reference sequence). V shed 0 bases and J shed 2 bases, with 7 bases lying between them. CDR3 bases: TGTGCCAGTAGTATAGACGGGGGGAACTATGGCTACACCTTC. Protein product: CASSIDGGNYGYTF.

Note on this clone: The sample carries other DNA sequences with the same CDR3. The rearrangement links TRBV7-9 to TRBJ1-1; 9 positions agree with TRBD1. This CDR3 is 14 amino acids long. Trimming removed 1 base from V and 5 bases from J; junction bases left unmatched: 2. From germline, CDR1 is SEHNR and CDR2 FQNEAQ (reference sequence). CDR3 in amino acids: CASSLVQGATEAFF. The CDR3 DNA reads TGTGCCAGCAGCTTAGTACAGGGGGCGACTGAAGCTTTCTTT.

This clone turned up a few times. The genes are TRBV30 and TRBJ2-7; D is uncertain. Trimming took 3 bases from V and 5 from J, leaving 8 bases between them. The germline V gene has CDR1 GTSNPN and CDR2 SVGIG (reference sequence). This CDR3 spans 11 amino acids. CDR3 nucleotides: TGTGCCTGGAGCCACGGTGACGAGCAGTACTTC. It yields the protein CAWSHGDEQYF.

In its sample, this clone was seen a few times. The J gene is TRBJ1-3, the V gene TRBV11-1, with D possibly matching TRBD1 (5 bases). Trimming shortened V by 4 bases and J by 2 bases, and 9 bases separated the two germline ends. This CDR3 is built from 14 residues. The germline V gene has CDR1 SGHAT and CDR2 FQDESV (reference sequence). The CDR3 spells CASSSAGAGNTIYF. DNA for the CDR3: TGTGCCAGCAGCTCGGCGGGGGCTGGAAACACCATATATTTT.

Concerning this clone itself: Other DNA sequences in the same sample also yield this CDR3. The CDR3 protein is CASSYSTSNTGELFF. For the CDR3, the DNA is TGTGCCAGCAGTTACTCGACCTCGAACACCGGGGAGCTGTTTTTT. The genes are TRBV6-5 and TRBJ2-2; D is unresolved. Between the trimmed V and J ends, which lost 0 bases and 0 bases, there was a span of 5 bases. Germline CDR1 reads MNHEY; CDR2 reads SVGAGI. This CDR3 comprises 15 residues.

The chain carries TRBV5-1 and TRBJ2-3; possibly TRBD1 for D (5 bases). Per germline, CDR1 SGHRS and CDR2 YFSETQ. V was shortened by 0 bases and J by 3 bases, with 8 bases between the two germline ends. The CDR3 length is 14 residues. Here the CDR3 reads CASSLVQVTDTQYF. In nucleotides, the CDR3 is TGCGCCAGCAGCTTGGTACAGGTTACAGATACGCAGTATTTT.

The rearrangement uses TRBV7-9 and TRBJ1-5, with D possibly matching TRBD1 (5 bases). Trimming cost V 5 bases and J 1 base, with 9 bases left between them. The CDR3 sequence is 14 residues long. Germline V gives CDR1 SEHNR, CDR2 FQNEAQ (reference sequence). The DNA of the CDR3 is TGTGCCAGCAGCCCTCGGGACAGCAATCAGCCCCAGCATTTT. It specifies CASSPRDSNQPQHF.

The V call is TRBV5-4, the J call TRBJ2-7; tentative D call: TRBD1 (6 bases). Germline-derived CDR1 and CDR2 are SGHNT and YYREEE (reference sequence). CDR3 length: 14 amino acids. Trimming stripped 3 bases from V and 5 bases from J, with 15 bases between. CDR3 region: CASSYDRSEHEQYF. The CDR3 coding sequence is TGTGCCAGCAGCTATGACAGGTCCGAGCACGAGCAGTACTTC.

The CDR3 sequence: CASSLARRWAYEQYF. As DNA, the CDR3 is TGTGCCAGCAGCTTAGCACGGAGATGGGCTTACGAGCAGTACTTC. This rearrangement joins TRBV7-2 to TRBJ2-7; unclear D gene. The CDR3 totals 15 residues. Trimming pared 0 bases from V and 4 bases from J, leaving 13 bases between. CDR1 is SGHTA and CDR2 is FQGNSA in the germline V gene.

This clone was counted a few times. Additional DNA sequences in this sample encode the identical CDR3. This chain links TRBV7-9 with TRBJ1-1, with no clear D. Germline CDR1 SEHNR, CDR2 FQNEAQ (reference sequence). The CDR3 is made up of 11 amino acids. Trimming took off 1 base at V and 8 bases at J, with 5 bases between the two ends. As DNA, the CDR3 is TGTGCCAGCAGCTTAGGGGAAGAAGCTTTCTTT. It codes for CASSLGEEAFF. Together with reference TRBV7-9 and TRBJ1-1, the CDR3 gives the full variable domain: DTGVSQNPRHKITKRGQNVTFRCDPISEHNRLYWYRQTLGQGPEFLTYFQNEAQLEKSRLLSDRFSAERPKGSFSTLEIQRTEQGDSAMYLCASSLGEEAFFGQGTRLTVV.

The chain employs TRBV6-5 and TRBJ2-7, with TRBD1 as a possible D gene (5 bases). V lost 6 bases and J 3 bases, leaving 9 bases between the germline ends. Germline V CDR1 and CDR2: MNHEY, SVGAGI. There are 12 residues in the CDR3. The CDR3 DNA reads as TGTGCCAGCAGGGCAGGGCACTACGAGCAGTACTTC. Its translation: CASRAGHYEQYF.

About this clone itself: Other DNA sequences in the sample encode the same CDR3. This rearrangement joins TRBV29-1 to TRBJ1-2; the D gene is possibly TRBD1 (6 bases). Germline V gene sequence: CDR1 SQVTM, CDR2 ANQGSEA. CDR3 length equals 11 residues. Trimming stripped 4 bases from V and 4 bases from J, with 7 bases between. The CDR3 region is CSVGTVYGYTF. CDR3 DNA: TGCAGCGTTGGGACAGTCTATGGCTACACCTTC. Variable domain in full (rest from reference TRBV29-1 and TRBJ1-2): SAVISQKPSRDICQRGTSLTIQCQVDSQVTMMFWYRQQPGQSLTLIATANQGSEATYESGFVIDKFPISRPNLTFSTLTVSNMSPEDSSIYLCSVGTVYGYTFGSGTRLTVV.

This clone has only one observation. The chain couples TRBV5-1 to TRBJ1-1, with TRBD1 as a possible D gene (6 bases). The germline V gene encodes CDR1 SGHRS and CDR2 YFSETQ. The ends were cut back, 1 base at V and 4 bases at J, with 17 bases in the middle. This CDR3 has 16 residues. CDR3 in amino acids: CASSLSVTGGGTEAFF. Written as DNA, the CDR3 is TGCGCCAGCAGCTTGTCTGTTACAGGAGGGGGCACTGAAGCTTTCTTT.

The rearrangement links TRBV2 to TRBJ2-2; weak D call: TRBD2 (5 bases). V was pared by 7 bases and J by 7 bases, with 28 bases between. The CDR3 covers 18 residues. Per germline, CDR1 SNHLY and CDR2 FYNNEI. The DNA for the CDR3 is TGTGCCAGCACTGAGGCCGGACTGGTAAACACCGTCGTCGGGGAGCTGTTTTTT. This sequence encodes CASTEAGLVNTVVGELFF. Full variable domain (outside the CDR3, taken from reference TRBV2 and TRBJ2-2): EPEVTQTPSHQVTQMGQEVILRCVPISNHLYFYWYRQILGQKVEFLVSFYNNEISEKSEIFDDQFSVERPDGSNFTLKIRSTKLEDSAMYFCASTEAGLVNTVVGELFFGEGSRLTVL.

The chain uses TRBV7-8 and TRBJ1-1; D uncertain. V lost 0 bases and J 4 bases, leaving 9 bases between the germline ends. Looked up from germline, CDR1 is SGHVS and CDR2 is FQNEAQ. There are 14 residues in the CDR3. CDR3 sequence reads: CASSLAVGGTEAFF. In nucleotides, the CDR3 is TGTGCCAGCAGCTTAGCGGTGGGCGGCACTGAAGCTTTCTTT.